A single sample is the source of the 5 T cell receptor beta chains below, sequenced in a study of CD8 T cells in Susac syndrome. RNA was extracted with the RNeasy kit, and a quantity of roughly 0.5 to 1 ug was reverse transcribed using random hexamers. TCRdb used MiXCR to reprocess the immunoSEQ multiplex PCR reads, holding one entry per CDR3 protein. The sample lists a few hundred thousand distinct CDR3 sequences; more than 85% were seen once. The source material was CD8+ T cells from PBMCs. The receptor set was obtained from a human donor with multiple sclerosis.

V usage is TRBV4-1 and J usage is TRBJ2-7; D is unresolved. The CDR3 consists of 14 residues. Trimming took off 1 base at V and 1 base at J, with 8 bases between the two ends. CDR1 is MGHRA, CDR2 YSYEKL, per germline. CDR3 sequence reads: CASSQGAYSYEQYF. For the CDR3, the DNA is TGCGCCAGCAGCCAAGGGGCCTATTCCTACGAGCAGTACTTC.

This rearrangement joins TRBV9 to TRBJ2-7, with 11 nucleotides matching TRBD2. CDR3 length equals 16 residues. Germline CDR1 SGDLS, CDR2 YYNGEE. The junction had 11 bases not matched to a gene; V was cut back by 2 bases and J by 7 bases. CDR3 sequence (DNA): TGTGCCAGCAGCGTGGGACAGACTAGCGGGATTCATGAGCAGTACTTC. Protein sequence: CASSVGQTSGIHEQYF.

This chain links TRBV19 with TRBJ2-1, with 9 bases that match TRBD2. CDR3 length: 15 amino acids. Trimming cost V 8 bases and J 2 bases; bases outside gene matches: 7. Germline V gene data show CDR1 as LNHDA and CDR2 as SQIVND (reference sequence). The CDR3 reads CASPNSGSPYNEQFF. CDR3 DNA sequence: TGTGCCAGTCCTAATAGCGGGAGTCCCTACAATGAGCAGTTCTTC.

The chain joins TRBV29-1 to TRBJ1-1; D not resolved. This CDR3 spans 14 amino acids. Germline-derived CDR1 and CDR2 are SQVTM and ANQGSEA. Trimming cost V 4 bases and J 1 base, with 13 bases left between them. The CDR3 spells CSVGEGHPNTEAFF. Here the CDR3 DNA reads TGCAGCGTTGGTGAAGGGCACCCGAACACTGAAGCTTTCTTT.

Here the CDR3 DNA reads TGTGCCAGCAGCTCTAGCGGGTTCACAGATACGCAGTATTTT. Translating it yields CASSSSGFTDTQYF. This chain connects TRBV7-8 to TRBJ2-3, with 8 bases fitting TRBD2. The germline gives CDR1 SGHVS, CDR2 FQNEAQ. This CDR3 is 14 amino acids long. V lost 4 bases, J lost 2 bases, and 2 bases stayed unmatched.